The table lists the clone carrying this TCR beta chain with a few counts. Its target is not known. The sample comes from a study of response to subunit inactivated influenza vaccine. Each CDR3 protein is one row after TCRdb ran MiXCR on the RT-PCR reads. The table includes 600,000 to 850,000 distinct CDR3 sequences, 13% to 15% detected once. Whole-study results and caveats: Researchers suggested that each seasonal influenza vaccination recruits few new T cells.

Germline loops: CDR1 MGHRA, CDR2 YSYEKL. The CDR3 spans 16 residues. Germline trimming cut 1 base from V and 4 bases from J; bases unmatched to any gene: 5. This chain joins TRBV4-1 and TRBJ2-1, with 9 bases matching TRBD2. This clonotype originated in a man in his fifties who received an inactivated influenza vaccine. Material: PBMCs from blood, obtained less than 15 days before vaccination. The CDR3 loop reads CASSQGTSGSYNEQFF. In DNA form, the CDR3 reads TGCGCCAGCAGCCAAGGCACTAGCGGGTCTTACAATGAGCAGTTCTTC.